The entry below describes one TCR beta chain. No antigen is known for it. Patients between 18 and 65 years old had hyperthyroidism, newly diagnosed and lasting under 2 months. Amplified TCR beta CDR3 regions came from RNA transcripts. HTBI primers drove first-round RT-PCR of the TCR CDR3. TCRdb re-analysed the multiplex PCR reads in MiXCR, keeping a single row per CDR3 protein. The sample consists of 350,000 to 400,000 distinct CDR3 sequences, around 13% of them appearing once. This CDR3 region has 14 residues. The V end lost 3 bases, the J end lost 2 bases, and 9 bases lay between the germline ends. CDR1 is SEHNR, CDR2 FQNEAQ, per germline (reference sequence). These data are taken from a study of T cells in Graves' hyperthyroidism and ophthalmopathy. Study-wide points: By a 13 V-J model, ophthalmopathy was set apart from stable hyperthyroidism.

The TCR sequence derives from a woman in her sixties or seventies with Graves' hyperthyroidism. Sequenced: blood. This sequence joins TRBV7-9 and TRBJ2-3; D unclear. CDR3 nucleotide sequence: TGTGCCAGCAGCTTCCCGGAACCCACAGATACGCAGTATTTT. Protein product: CASSFPEPTDTQYF.